This T cell receptor beta chain was sequenced during a study of cytomegalovirus exposure and HLA in healthy donors. Overall study results and limits: Cytomegalovirus status was reportedly diagnosed by the classifier with high specificity and sensitivity.

Trimming shortened V by 4 bases and J by 5 bases, and 5 bases separated the two germline ends. Germline CDR1 DFQATT, CDR2 SNEGSKA (reference sequence). The CDR3 is 11 amino acids. In regard to this clone: Its antigen is not known.

PCR used 60 Vbeta primers and 13 Jbeta primers. TCRdb keeps only in-frame clones here, not all; method: immunoSEQ multiplex PCR. The repertoire has about 160,000 clones, 87% of them found once; the top ten carry 0.85%. The sequencing input was PBMCs. This receptor was identified in a woman under 40 in good health and CMV-seronegative. The chain uses TRBV20-1 and TRBJ1-4; no firm D call. This chain's CDR3 is CSATRNEKLFF. The CDR3 DNA sequence: TGCAGTGCTACTAGAAATGAAAAACTGTTTTTT.